These 29 T cell receptor beta chains were sequenced from one sample in a study of T cells in Graves' hyperthyroidism and ophthalmopathy. There were TCR beta CDR3 regions amplified from RNA transcripts. Primed by the HTBI set, a first-round RT-PCR was run on the TCR CDR3. TCRdb recomputed calls from the multiplex PCR reads with MiXCR, one row per CDR3 protein. The sample includes around 340,000 distinct CDR3 sequences, 21% seen only once; the top ten take around 48%. Sequencing used blood. The receptors were gathered from a woman in her 50s with Graves' hyperthyroidism.

V usage is TRBV20-1 and J usage is TRBJ2-7, with a weak D call TRBD2 (6 bases). CDR1 DFQATT and CDR2 SNEGSKA come from the germline V gene (reference sequence). The length of the CDR3 is 14 residues. Trimming took 5 bases from V and 5 from J, leaving 19 bases between them. In DNA form, the CDR3 reads TGCAGTGCTCCTTTGTTGGGAGGTTTGGACGAGCAGTACTTC. It is translated as CSAPLLGGLDEQYF.

The table lists this clonotype with many counts. The chain is built from TRBV18 and TRBJ1-3; possible D gene TRBD1, 5 bases. V lost 1 base to trimming and J lost 9 bases, with 13 bases between them. In germline, CDR1 is KGHSH, CDR2 LQKENI. This CDR3 has 14 amino acids. The DNA for the CDR3 is TGTGCCAGCTCACCACGGGACCTCCCCGGCACCATATATTTT. It specifies CASSPRDLPGTIYF. The whole variable domain, filled in from reference TRBV18 and TRBJ1-3, reads NAGVMQNPRHLVRRRGQEARLRCSPMKGHSHVYWYRQLPEEGLKFMVYLQKENIIDESGMPKERFSAEFPKEGPSILRIQQVVRGDSAAYFCASSPRDLPGTIYFGEGSWLTVV.

In this sample, this clonotype turned up many times. This CDR3 reads CASSVSIDTQYF. The DNA for the CDR3 is TGTGCCAGCAGTGTTTCCATAGATACGCAGTATTTT. The chain uses TRBV6-1 and TRBJ2-3; no reliable D call. Germline CDR1 MNHNS, CDR2 SASEGT. The CDR3 covers 12 residues. V was shortened by 4 bases and J by 5 bases, with 7 bases between the two germline ends.

The table lists this clonotype with many counts. The CDR3 DNA is TGTGCCAGCAGGTCCTGGGGGACTAGCGGGAGGAATGAGCAGTTCTTC. This codes for CASRSWGTSGRNEQFF. J is TRBJ2-1 and V is TRBV28, with 15 bases that match TRBD2. Germline CDR1 reads MDHEN; CDR2 reads SYDVKM. Unmatched junction bases numbered 7, after V lost 6 bases and J lost 7 bases. The CDR3 loop spans 16 amino acids. The variable domain in full, completed from reference TRBV28 and TRBJ2-1, reads DVKVTQSSRYLVKRTGEKVFLECVQDMDHENMFWYRQDPGLGLRLIYFSYDVKMKEKGDIPEGYSVSREKKERFSLILESASTNQTSMYLCASRSWGTSGRNEQFFGPGTRLTVL.

The genes are TRBV7-9 and TRBJ1-2; no firm D call. V lost 2 bases and J lost 10, with 14 bases in between. The CDR3 has 13 residues. Per germline, CDR1 SEHNR and CDR2 FQNEAQ (reference sequence). The CDR3 here is CASSLWSDSVYTF. The CDR3 nucleotides read TGTGCCAGCAGCTTATGGTCGGACTCGGTCTACACCTTC.

This clonotype was observed at least ten times. One junction end does not reproduce the germline sequence, and a read error may be involved. The chain couples TRBV7-7 to TRBJ2-3; 7 bases are shared with TRBD1. The CDR3 has 14 residues. Germline CDR1 SSHAT, CDR2 FNYEAQ (reference sequence). The CDR3 loop reads CASSSTQGADTQYF. Written as DNA, the CDR3 is TGTGCTAGCAGCTCTACTCAGGGGGCAGATACGCAGTATTTT.

The chain joins TRBV20-1 to TRBJ2-5; TRBD2 aligns across 9 bases. The ends lost 0 bases at V and 4 bases at J; junction bases unmatched: 6. Germline V gives CDR1 DFQATT, CDR2 SNEGSKA (reference sequence). The CDR3 is 15 residues long. Here the CDR3 reads CSARDFTSGRETQYF. The DNA for the CDR3 is TGCAGTGCTAGAGATTTTACTAGCGGGCGAGAGACCCAGTACTTC.

Ten or more counts support this clonotype. The genes are TRBV7-6 and TRBJ2-1, with 9 nucleotides matching TRBD2. Trimming cost V 0 bases and J 0 bases; bases outside gene matches: 6. Germline V gene data show CDR1 as SGHVS and CDR2 as FNYEAQ. The CDR3 loop spans 18 amino acids. The CDR3 coding sequence is TGTGCCAGCAGCTTAGCCCTCGGGACTAGCCTCTCCTACAATGAGCAGTTCTTC. Protein sequence: CASSLALGTSLSYNEQFF. The complete variable domain, with remaining parts taken from reference TRBV7-6 and TRBJ2-1, reads GAGVSQSPRYKVTKRGQDVALRCDPISGHVSLYWYRQALGQGPEFLTYFNYEAQQDKSGLPNDRFSAERPEGSISTLTIQRTEQRDSAMYRCASSLALGTSLSYNEQFFGPGTRLTVL.

This chain uses TRBV6-1 with TRBJ2-5, with 9 nucleotides matching TRBD1. V was clipped by 5 bases and J by 5 bases; unmatched bases: 9. This CDR3 is built from 15 residues. CDR1 is MNHNS and CDR2 is SASEGT in the germline V gene. CDR3 sequence reads: CASSWLTGGWETQYF. CDR3 coding DNA: TGTGCCAGCAGTTGGCTAACAGGGGGCTGGGAGACCCAGTACTTC.

This clonotype was counted at least ten times. CDR3 protein: CAIRGDRLNTEAFF. CDR3 in DNA: TGTGCCATCAGGGGGGACAGACTGAACACTGAAGCTTTCTTT. The chain joins TRBV10-3 to TRBJ1-1; TRBD1 aligns across 7 bases. The CDR3 is made up of 14 amino acids. Germline values: CDR1 ENHRY, CDR2 SYGVKD. The junction had 4 bases not matched to a gene; V was cut back by 6 bases and J by 0 bases.

The chain links TRBV25-1 to TRBJ2-1; no reliable D call. Germline V gene sequence: CDR1 MGHDK, CDR2 SYGVNS. This CDR3 comprises 13 residues. V was clipped by 4 bases and J by 7 bases, with 11 bases between them. CDR3 loop: CASSGVNGNEQFF. The CDR3 DNA reads TGTGCCAGCAGTGGCGTTAACGGGAATGAGCAGTTCTTC.

The V call is TRBV19, the J call TRBJ2-4; the match to TRBD2 covers 11 bases. CDR3 length: 17 amino acids. The ends lost 3 bases at V and 3 bases at J; junction bases unmatched: 7. Germline loops: CDR1 LNHDA, CDR2 SQIVND (reference sequence). CDR3 loop: CASSIPLAGAGKNIQYF. The CDR3 coding sequence is TGTGCCAGTAGTATCCCACTAGCGGGAGCGGGCAAAAACATTCAGTACTTC.

The gene calls are TRBV20-1 and TRBJ2-3; 8 positions agree with TRBD2. Germline V gene sequence: CDR1 DFQATT, CDR2 SNEGSKA (reference sequence). J lost 3 bases, V lost 5 bases, and 7 bases had no gene match. This CDR3 spans 14 amino acids. The CDR3 loop is CSASGLASTDTQYF. The CDR3, as DNA: TGCAGTGCTTCCGGACTAGCTTCGACAGATACGCAGTATTTT.

This clonotype has more than one count but fewer than ten. The chain is built from TRBV9 and TRBJ2-2; 8 bases are shared with TRBD1. Germline V gene data show CDR1 as SGDLS and CDR2 as YYNGEE. The CDR3 consists of 14 residues. Trimming took 4 bases from V and 6 from J; bases not matched to a gene: 5. CDR3 nucleotides: TGTGCCAGCAGCTCCCAACAGGGGGCCGGGGAGCTGTTTTTT. This sequence encodes CASSSQQGAGELFF.

This clonotype appeared a few times. This sequence joins TRBV2 and TRBJ2-1; D remains ambiguous. The CDR3 has 11 amino acids. V lost 6 bases and J lost 10, with 10 bases in between. Looked up from germline, CDR1 is SNHLY and CDR2 is FYNNEI. CDR3 protein: CASRDDSEQFF. The CDR3 nucleotides read TGTGCCAGCAGAGACGATAGCGAGCAGTTCTTC.

This clonotype appeared many times. This rearrangement joins TRBV6-1 to TRBJ2-7, with 7 bases fitting TRBD1. The germline V gene has CDR1 MNHNS and CDR2 SASEGT. With V trimmed by 3 bases and J by 2 bases, 4 bases remained unmatched. This CDR3 is built from 14 residues. The CDR3 here is CASSDDRAAYEQYF. In DNA form, the CDR3 reads TGTGCCAGCAGTGATGACAGGGCCGCCTACGAGCAGTACTTC.

This sequence joins TRBV14 and TRBJ1-6; no clear D. Germline loops: CDR1 SGHDN, CDR2 FVKESK. The CDR3 runs to 13 residues. The V and J ends lost 1 base and 9 bases respectively, with 7 bases between them. CDR3 sequence (DNA): TGTGCCAGCAGCCAAGTATCAGGTTCACCCCTCCACTTT. Translating gives CASSQVSGSPLHF.

This clonotype was recorded a few times. V and J are TRBV19 and TRBJ1-2; weak D call: TRBD1 (5 bases). Germline V lookup: CDR1 LNHDA, CDR2 SQIVND (reference sequence). This CDR3 comprises 11 residues. The ends were cut back, 2 bases at V and 8 bases at J, with 6 bases in the middle. CDR3 sequence: CASSITGGYTF. As DNA, the CDR3 is TGTGCCAGTAGTATAACAGGAGGCTACACCTTC.

This clonotype was observed many times. V is TRBV12-3 or TRBV12-4 and J is TRBJ1-5; D unresolved. Trimming removed 2 bases from V and 2 bases from J, with 7 bases in between. The CDR3 covers 14 residues. The CDR3 DNA reads as TGTGCCAGCAGTTTAACGGATCGCAATCAGCCCCAGCATTTT. Its protein is CASSLTDRNQPQHF.

In this sample, this clonotype turned up many times. The V gene is TRBV12-3 or TRBV12-4, the J gene TRBJ1-4; 8 nucleotides align to TRBD1. The CDR3 is made up of 14 amino acids. V dropped 7 bases and J dropped 5; count of bases not matched to a gene: 6. Here the CDR3 DNA reads TGTGCCAGCAACCGACAGGGGACAAATGAAAAACTGTTTTTT. This translates into CASNRQGTNEKLFF.

This clonotype was picked up many times. This chain links TRBV2 with TRBJ2-1; 12 bases map to TRBD2. V lost 7 bases, J lost 0 bases, and 7 bases stayed unmatched. This CDR3 contains 17 residues. From germline, CDR1 is SNHLY and CDR2 FYNNEI. The CDR3 here is CASTGLAGLNSYNEQFF. In DNA, the CDR3 is TGTGCCAGCACTGGACTAGCGGGACTTAACTCCTACAATGAGCAGTTCTTC.

This clonotype has ten or more counts. The gene calls are TRBV12-3 or TRBV12-4 and TRBJ2-7; 11 bases line up with TRBD1. The CDR3 runs 15 residues. Trimming cost V 1 base and J 3 bases; bases outside gene matches: 2. CDR3 in DNA: TGTGCCAGCAGTTTAGGGGGGACAGGGGGCTACGAGCAGTACTTC. It encodes CASSLGGTGGYEQYF.

This clonotype occurred a few times. V usage is TRBV20-1 and J usage is TRBJ2-2; 7 nucleotides match TRBD2. V lost 4 bases and J lost 2; bases outside the gene matches: 4. Germline lookup yields CDR1 DFQATT and CDR2 SNEGSKA (reference sequence). The CDR3 extends over 14 amino acids. The CDR3 loop reads CSATGTINTGELFF. Written as DNA, the CDR3 is TGCAGTGCTACCGGGACTATTAACACCGGGGAGCTGTTTTTT.

The V gene is TRBV10-3, the J gene TRBJ2-2; the match to TRBD2 covers 7 bases. Germline CDR1 is ENHRY and CDR2 is SYGVKD. The CDR3 sequence is 15 residues long. Unmatched junction bases numbered 8, after V lost 6 bases and J lost 4 bases. The CDR3 loop reads CAISRAGDGTGELFF. CDR3 DNA sequence: TGTGCCATCAGCCGGGCGGGAGACGGCACCGGGGAGCTGTTTTTT.

V usage is TRBV15 and J usage is TRBJ2-1; D not resolved. This CDR3 comprises 12 residues. Per the germline V gene, CDR1 is LNHNV and CDR2 is YYDKDF (reference sequence). The V end lost 9 bases, the J end lost 9 bases, and 15 bases lay between the germline ends. CDR3 in amino acids: CATSKWGGEQFF. In nucleotides, the CDR3 is TGTGCCACTTCAAAATGGGGTGGTGAGCAGTTCTTC.

The table lists this clonotype with a few counts. J is TRBJ2-2 and V is TRBV20-1; 8 nucleotides agree with TRBD2. This CDR3 is built from 15 residues. The J segment lost 3 bases and the V segment lost 1 base, leaving 4 bases of the junction unmatched. Germline lookup yields CDR1 DFQATT and CDR2 SNEGSKA (reference sequence). CDR3 amino acids: CSARVSLADTGELFF. CDR3 bases: TGCAGTGCTAGAGTGTCACTAGCGGACACCGGGGAGCTGTTTTTT.

This clonotype was detected many times. The CDR3 DNA follows: TGTGCCAGCAGCTCCACGTTGAGGGGAGAAGGGTCCTACAATGAGCAGTTCTTC. This codes for CASSSTLRGEGSYNEQFF. The chain couples TRBV12-3 or TRBV12-4 to TRBJ2-1; D tentatively reads TRBD1 or TRBD2 (5 bases each). V lost 6 bases to trimming and J lost 1 base, with 22 bases between them. The length of the CDR3 is 18 residues.

In its sample, this clonotype was seen once. This may arise from a read error, as a much more abundant clone is one base away. The gene calls are TRBV29-1 and TRBJ2-1; D assignment may be TRBD1 or TRBD2 (6 bases each). The CDR3 covers 14 residues. Germline values: CDR1 SQVTM, CDR2 ANQGSEA. CDR3 amino acids: CSVEDAGWDNEQLF. CDR3 nucleotides: TGCAGCGTTGAAGATGCGGGATGGGACAATGAGCAGCTCTTC.

CDR3 protein: CASKEGGRNEQFF. The CDR3 DNA reads TGTGCCAGCAAAGAGGGGGGGCGCAATGAGCAGTTCTTC. This rearrangement joins TRBV6-2 or TRBV6-3 to TRBJ2-1; possible D gene TRBD2, 7 bases. The CDR3 is made up of 13 amino acids. V lost 7 bases and J 6 bases, leaving 13 bases between the germline ends. Germline lookup yields CDR1 MNHEY and CDR2 SVGEGT.